The 16 T cell receptor beta chains below come from one sample, sequenced in a study of shared clonotypes between healthy human individuals. The repertoire was sequenced with immunoSEQ multiplex PCR; TCRdb's copy has only in-frame clones and lacks some. There are more than 2 million clones in the sample; about 95% occur only once, and 0.1% to 0.15% lies in the top ten. Sequencing input: naive CD4+ T cells sorted from blood. Subset denoted: CD45RA+ positively selected. These receptors originate from a young man in good health.

J is TRBJ2-1 and V is TRBV7-9; D is possibly TRBD2 (5 bases). CDR1 is SEHNR, CDR2 FQNEAQ, per germline (reference sequence). V was shortened by 2 bases and J by 7 bases, with 12 bases between the two germline ends. The CDR3 runs to 14 residues. CDR3 protein: CASSLTGKRNEQFF. The CDR3 DNA is TGTGCCAGCAGCTTAACGGGAAAGAGGAATGAGCAGTTCTTC.

This clone has just one count. This same CDR3 is encoded by further DNA sequences in the sample. In DNA form, the CDR3 reads TGTGCCAGTAGTCGGGACAGGGCCTACGAGCAGTACTTC. Protein: CASSRDRAYEQYF. The rearrangement joins TRBV19 to TRBJ2-7; TRBD1 aligns across 9 bases. This CDR3 has 13 residues. CDR1 and CDR2 from the germline V gene are LNHDA and SQIVND (reference sequence). V lost 5 bases to trimming and J lost 2 bases; unmatched junction nucleotides: 1.

The chain joins TRBV30 to TRBJ1-3; no clear D gene. The CDR3 spans 13 residues. In germline, CDR1 is GTSNPN, CDR2 SVGIG (reference sequence). The V gene lost 4 bases and the J gene lost 2 bases, with 9 bases spanning the gap. Here the CDR3 reads CAWTRGTGNTIYF. CDR3 coding DNA: TGTGCCTGGACCCGAGGGACTGGAAACACCATATATTTT.

V is TRBV10-3 and J is TRBJ1-2, with D possibly being TRBD1 (5 bases). The CDR3 spans 14 residues. Germline V gives CDR1 ENHRY, CDR2 SYGVKD. Trimming shortened V by 3 bases and J by 3 bases, and 11 bases separated the two germline ends. DNA for the CDR3: TGTGCCATCAGTGAAACCGGGACGTACTATGGCTACACCTTC. This codes for CAISETGTYYGYTF.

The chain combines TRBV25-1 with TRBJ2-5, with 8 bases that match TRBD2. Trimming cost V 3 bases and J 5 bases; bases outside gene matches: 11. The CDR3 runs to 16 residues. Looked up from germline, CDR1 is MGHDK and CDR2 is SYGVNS. Here the CDR3 reads CASSEMGGAGAETQYF. CDR3 DNA sequence: TGTGCCAGCAGTGAGATGGGGGGAGCGGGGGCGGAGACCCAGTACTTC.

The chain links TRBV2 to TRBJ1-5; 7 bases match TRBD1. After removal of 4 bases from V and 3 bases from J, the junction contained 6 bases not matched to a gene. Germline values: CDR1 SNHLY, CDR2 FYNNEI. CDR3 length equals 15 residues. The CDR3 here is CASSGPGGNNQPQHF. CDR3 nucleotide sequence: TGTGCCAGCAGTGGACCAGGGGGGAACAATCAGCCCCAGCATTTT.

This chain links TRBV6-5 with TRBJ1-4; a weak D match, TRBD1 (5 bases). V lost 6 bases to trimming and J lost 0 bases, with 11 bases between them. The CDR3 is made up of 15 amino acids. CDR1 and CDR2 (germline): MNHEY, SVGAGI. CDR3 DNA sequence: TGTGCCAGCAGGCGGGGGATTGCAACTAATGAAAAACTGTTTTTT. Its translation is CASRRGIATNEKLFF.

Turning to this clone: The same CDR3 arises from other DNA sequences in this sample as well. The chain combines TRBV27 with TRBJ2-7; 8 bases agree with TRBD1. V shed 6 bases and J 2 bases; nucleotides not matched to a gene: 6. The CDR3 spans 14 residues. Germline V lookup: CDR1 MNHEY, CDR2 SMNVEV (reference sequence). The CDR3 sequence: CASSPRTGTYEQYF. As DNA, the CDR3 is TGTGCCAGCAGCCCTCGGACAGGGACCTACGAGCAGTACTTC.

The chain links TRBV7-2 to TRBJ2-3, with a weak D call TRBD1 (7 bases). This CDR3 region has 13 residues. The V gene lost 3 bases and the J gene lost 11 bases, with 15 bases spanning the gap. CDR1 and CDR2 from the germline V gene are SGHTA and FQGNSA. CDR3 amino acids: CASSFARQGGQYF. The CDR3 bases are TGTGCCAGCAGCTTCGCTCGACAGGGAGGGCAGTATTTT.

As DNA, the CDR3 is TGTGCCAGCACCCATCGGACGGGAGAGACCCAGTACTTC. Translated: CASTHRTGETQYF. This chain uses TRBV6-5 with TRBJ2-5; D not resolved. Germline V CDR1 and CDR2: MNHEY, SVGAGI. This CDR3 region has 13 residues. Deletions cut 7 bases from V and 4 bases from J, with 13 bases between.

About this clone itself: Other DNA sequences of this sample code for an identical CDR3. This chain connects TRBV15 to TRBJ1-1; D is perhaps TRBD1 (6 bases). The CDR3 sequence is 14 residues long. CDR1 LNHNV and CDR2 YYDKDF come from the germline V gene (reference sequence). Trimming removed 0 bases from V and 1 base from J, with 6 bases in between. CDR3 amino acids: CATSRDRGNTEAFF. CDR3 nucleotide sequence: TGTGCCACCAGCAGAGACAGGGGGAACACTGAAGCTTTCTTT.

The chain joins TRBV10-1 to TRBJ2-5; D perhaps matches TRBD1 (5 bases). This CDR3 is built from 13 residues. Germline CDR1 is WNHNN and CDR2 is SYGVQD (reference sequence). V lost 6 bases and J 1 base, leaving 9 bases between the germline ends. The CDR3 bases are TGCGCCAGCAGCGGACAAATCCAAGAGACCCAGTACTTC. The encoded protein is CASSGQIQETQYF.

The chain carries TRBV5-4 and TRBJ2-3; 8 bases line up with TRBD2. Germline assignment: CDR1 SGHNT and CDR2 YYREEE (reference sequence). This CDR3 region has 16 residues. V lost 2 bases, J lost 0 bases, and 5 bases stayed unmatched. The CDR3 spells CASSLAGVSSTDTQYF. In DNA form, the CDR3 reads TGTGCCAGCAGCTTAGCGGGAGTTTCTAGCACAGATACGCAGTATTTT.

The chain joins TRBV7-2 to TRBJ2-3; perhaps TRBD2 as D (6 bases). This CDR3 region has 16 residues. The V end lost 3 bases, the J end lost 5 bases, and 18 bases lay between the germline ends. In germline, CDR1 is SGHTA, CDR2 FQGNSA. The CDR3 region has the DNA TGTGCCAGCAGCTTGTTTGGGACTCCGACGGGAGATACGCAGTATTTT. Translation gives CASSLFGTPTGDTQYF.

The chain carries TRBV2 and TRBJ1-5; no reliable D call. The CDR3 has 15 residues. V was clipped by 6 bases and J by 2 bases, with 14 bases between them. CDR1 is SNHLY, CDR2 FYNNEI, per germline. CDR3: CASSGWVVGNQPQHF. The CDR3 bases are TGTGCCAGCAGCGGGTGGGTCGTTGGCAATCAGCCCCAGCATTTT.

With regard to this clone: This CDR3 is also generated by other DNA sequences in the sample. V and J are TRBV5-1 and TRBJ2-7, with D perhaps TRBD2 (6 bases). CDR3 length: 13 residues. Germline V lookup: CDR1 SGHRS, CDR2 YFSETQ. V was clipped by 5 bases and J by 4 bases, with 13 bases between them. CDR3 DNA sequence: TGCGCCAGCAGTCCGGGACTGTCTTACGAGCAGTACTTC. Protein: CASSPGLSYEQYF.